Listed below are T cell receptor beta chains from one sample, sequenced in a study of blood T cell repertoires in COVID-19. TCRdb's copy holds only in-frame clones and misses some; the assay was immunoSEQ multiplex PCR. The repertoire holds roughly 250,000 clones, 83% seen once, with around 5.2% in the top ten. Input material: peripheral blood. All receptors come from a human donor in a cohort sampled during active COVID-19. Both conserved end residues are part of each CDR3. Each record gives: V gene, D gene, clone size, J gene, CDR3 DNA, CDR3 protein. A D gene is named only where the DNA matches it firmly. Clone size is given for some rows only: seen once, a few or many times, or a class if the clone is expanded.

>TRBV19|-|-|TRBJ1-1
TGTGCCAGTAGCCCGAAACAGGACCCGGGGGGCACTGAAGCTTTCTTT
CASSPKQDPGGTEAFF
>TRBV5-1|-|once|TRBJ2-3
TGCGCCAGCAGCTTGGACAGGACGATAACAGATACGCAGTATTTT
CASSLDRTITDTQYF
>TRBV19|-|-|TRBJ1-1
TGTGCCAGTAGTACGGACAGCGCCGTACAAGCTTTCTTT
CASSTDSAVQAFF
>TRBV7-9|TRBD1|-|TRBJ2-7
TGTGCCAGCAGCGGACAGGGGCTCTACGAGCAGTACTTC
CASSGQGLYEQYF
>TRBV6-5|-|-|TRBJ1-1
TGTGCCAGCAGTTACACCAGGCGAAACACTGAAGCTTTCTTT
CASSYTRRNTEAFF
>TRBV7-8|-|-|TRBJ2-7
TGTGCCAGCAGCTTAGGGGTAGGGGTCGAGCAGTACTTC
CASSLGVGVEQYF
>TRBV30|TRBD1|-|TRBJ2-1
TGTGCCTGGAACGTACAGGGGGCCTCTGAGCAGTTCTTC
CAWNVQGASEQFF
>TRBV27|-|-|TRBJ1-6
TGTGCCAGCAGTTTATCGGAGGGATTCGGGTCACCCCTCCACTTT
CASSLSEGFGSPLHF
>TRBV11-2|-|-|TRBJ2-3
TGTGCCAGCAGCTTAGTGGTGGCTAGCGGCACAGATACGCAGTATTTT
CASSLVVASGTDTQYF
>TRBV29-1|-|-|TRBJ1-1
TGCAGCGTTGAAGATTGGCAGGCCCAAACTGAAGCTTTCTTT
CSVEDWQAQTEAFF
>TRBV10-1|-|-|TRBJ1-2
TGCGCCAGCAGTGATCGAGGGACTGGTGGCTACACCTTC
CASSDRGTGGYTF
>TRBV18|TRBD1|many|TRBJ1-4
TGTGCCAGCTCACCAGGACAGGGAGGTGAAAAACTGTTTTTT
CASSPGQGGEKLFF
>TRBV25-1|TRBD1|-|TRBJ1-4
TGTGCCAGCAGTGGGGGACAGGCCGTGGAAAAACTGTTTTTT
CASSGGQAVEKLFF
>TRBV12-5|TRBD2|-|TRBJ2-5
TGTGCTAGTGGTGTGGGACTAGCGGGGGAACGAGAGACCCAGTACTTC
CASGVGLAGERETQYF
>TRBV7-9|-|once|TRBJ1-1
TGTGCCAGCAGCTCCCCCGGGAGGAACACTGAAGCTTTCTTT
CASSSPGRNTEAFF
>TRBV5-5|-|-|TRBJ1-5
TGTGCCAGCAGCTCTGTGACAGGCTACGGGCAGCCCCAGCATTTT
CASSSVTGYGQPQHF
>TRBV3-1/TRBV3-2|TRBD2|-|TRBJ2-5
TGTGCCAGCAGCCAAGCCGGGAGTCGGGGGGGGGAGACCCAGTACTTC
CASSQAGSRGGETQYF
>TRBV12-5|TRBD2|-|TRBJ2-2
TGTGCTAGTGTTTCACTGACTAGCGAGAACACCGGGGAGCTGTTTTTT
CASVSLTSENTGELFF
>TRBV5-1|TRBD1|-|TRBJ1-3
TGCGCCAGCAGCGCCCGGACAGGGGGGGGAAACACCATATATTTT
CASSARTGGGNTIYF
>TRBV29-1|TRBD1|-|TRBJ2-1
TGCAGCGCTGGGGACAGGGGGCTTTACAATGAGCAGTTCTTC
CSAGDRGLYNEQFF
>TRBV19|-|once|TRBJ2-3
TGTGCCAGTAGTATAGCCAGGGGAGAGGTGGATACGCAGTATTTT
CASSIARGEVDTQYF
>TRBV7-9|-|-|TRBJ1-6
TGTGCCAGCAGCTTAGAGGGGAAACGCTCCTATAATTCACCCCTCCACTTT
CASSLEGKRSYNSPLHF
>TRBV5-1|-|-|TRBJ1-4
TGCGCCAGCAGCCCGGGACTGGGGAATGAAAAACTGTTTTTT
CASSPGLGNEKLFF
>TRBV29-1|-|-|TRBJ1-2
TGCAGCGTATATCCCGGGCCCGAGGACTTTAACTATGGCTACACCTTC
CSVYPGPEDFNYGYTF
>TRBV3-1/TRBV3-2|TRBD1|few|TRBJ1-6
TGTGCCAGCAGCGGGGGACAGGGGTATTCACCCCTCCACTTT
CASSGGQGYSPLHF
>TRBV7-9|-|-|TRBJ2-4
TGTGCCAGCAGCTTACTTCCCCTAGCCAAAAACATTCAGTACTTC
CASSLLPLAKNIQYF
>TRBV5-1|TRBD1|-|TRBJ1-2
TGCGCCAGCAGCTCCTCGGGCAGGGGGCCTGGCTACACCTTC
CASSSSGRGPGYTF
>TRBV5-1|TRBD1|-|TRBJ1-6
TGCGCCAGCAGCTTGGGACAGGGGGTGCCCCTCCACTTT
CASSLGQGVPLHF
>TRBV14|-|few|TRBJ1-1
TGTGCCAGCAGCCATTCAGGGTCCGCTGAAGCTTTCTTT
CASSHSGSAEAFF
>TRBV5-1|-|-|TRBJ2-7
TGCGCCAGCAGCCCGGACAGTTACAGCTCCTACGAGCAGTACTTC
CASSPDSYSSYEQYF
>TRBV6-5|-|-|TRBJ1-2
TGTGCCAGCAGTTACTCTTCCGGGGATGGCTACACCTTC
CASSYSSGDGYTF
>TRBV10-2|TRBD2|few|TRBJ2-1
TGCGCCACCGGGGGGATCACGGGCGACAATGAGCAGTTCTTC
CATGGITGDNEQFF
>TRBV7-2|-|-|TRBJ1-5
TGTGCCAGCAGCTTAGGAGTACAGCCCAATCAGCCCCAGCATTTT
CASSLGVQPNQPQHF
>TRBV19|TRBD1|few|TRBJ1-5
TGTGCCAGTAGTACCACAGGGGGCAGTGGTCAGCCCCAGCATTTT
CASSTTGGSGQPQHF
>TRBV18|-|-|TRBJ1-6
TGTGCCAGCTCGCGACGAGGGAGCGAGCCTAATTCACCCCTCCACTTT
CASSRRGSEPNSPLHF
>TRBV19|-|few|TRBJ1-3
TGTGCCATCACAGGGAGCTCTGGAAACACCATATATTTT
CAITGSSGNTIYF
>TRBV5-1|-|-|TRBJ1-1
TGCGCCAGCAGCCTGGGACTCAATCAGATGAACACTGAAGCTTTCTTT
CASSLGLNQMNTEAFF
>TRBV5-1|TRBD1|-|TRBJ2-5
TGCGCCAGCAGCCGGGCGGGCCAGGGGGCTTTGGAGACCCAGTACTTC
CASSRAGQGALETQYF